These 27 T cell receptor beta chains were all obtained from the same sample, sequenced in a study of regulatory T cells in long-lasting Graves disease. Time point reported: persistent/refractory GD, antithyroid drugs over 5 years with positive TRAb. With RNA extracted from PBMCs as input, the TCR library was made. Construction of the TCR beta libraries employed iRepertoire HTBI primers in conjunction with Arm-PCR of CDR3 regions. MiXCR, applied by TCRdb to the multiplex PCR reads, yields one record per CDR3 protein. The table shows 600,000 to 850,000 distinct CDR3 sequences, with roughly 30% occurring only once. The specimen comprised peripheral blood mononuclear cells (PBMCs), sampled when the disease was refractory, from a patient treated with antithyroid drugs. The receptor set was obtained from a female donor with Graves disease.

This clonotype turned up a few times. The chain employs TRBV27 and TRBJ1-2, with a possible D match to TRBD1 (5 bases). With 8 bases removed from V and 3 bases from J, the gap between germline ends came to 13 bases. The length of the CDR3 is 13 residues. Germline assignment: CDR1 MNHEY and CDR2 SMNVEV (reference sequence). The CDR3 sequence: CASVGRGDYGYTF. The CDR3 DNA is TGTGCCAGCGTTGGTCGGGGCGACTATGGCTACACCTTC.

The V call is TRBV29-1, the J call TRBJ1-2, with 9 bases that match TRBD1. Germline CDR1 reads SQVTM; CDR2 reads ANQGSEA. The ends lost 4 bases at V and 2 bases at J; junction bases unmatched: 8. The CDR3 totals 15 residues. The CDR3 spells CSVVGRGQGNYGYTF. Written as DNA, the CDR3 is TGCAGCGTTGTTGGACGAGGACAGGGGAACTATGGCTACACCTTC.

This clonotype came up a few times. The chain combines TRBV29-1 with TRBJ2-7, with D possibly TRBD1 on 5 matching bases. Germline V lookup: CDR1 SQVTM, CDR2 ANQGSEA. This CDR3 has 12 residues. The germline V and J ends were trimmed by 5 bases and 1 base, with 9 bases remaining between them. CDR3 in amino acids: CSVSQGSYEQYF. CDR3 nucleotides: TGCAGCGTTAGCCAGGGTTCCTACGAGCAGTACTTC.

The chain uses TRBV12-3 or TRBV12-4 and TRBJ1-5; D is perhaps TRBD1 (6 bases). The CDR3 covers 14 residues. The V end was cut by 6 bases, the J end by 4 bases, with 13 bases between. The CDR3 loop is CASRVNRANQPQHF. The DNA for the CDR3 is TGTGCCAGCAGGGTGAACAGGGCAAATCAGCCCCAGCATTTT.

This clonotype has ten or more counts. The V and J genes are TRBV12-3 or TRBV12-4 and TRBJ1-2; D is perhaps TRBD1 (6 bases). The V and J ends lost 0 bases and 4 bases respectively, with 12 bases between them. CDR3 length equals 15 residues. The CDR3 loop reads CASSLAGGRGYGYTF. In nucleotides, the CDR3 is TGTGCCAGCAGTTTAGCTGGGGGGCGCGGCTATGGCTACACCTTC.

The chain carries TRBV7-2 and TRBJ2-7; 13 nucleotides line up with TRBD2. The germline CDR1 and CDR2 sequences are SGHTA and FQGNSA. The CDR3 contains 15 residues. V trimming: 5 bases; J trimming: 5 bases; junction bases outside the gene matches: 6. CDR3 bases: TGTGCCAGCAGCCGAAGACTAGCGGGAGGAGACGAGCAGTACTTC. This sequence encodes CASSRRLAGGDEQYF.

The chain uses TRBV9 and TRBJ1-3; perhaps TRBD1 as D (6 bases). CDR3 length: 15 amino acids. Germline V gene sequence: CDR1 SGDLS, CDR2 YYNGEE. The V end lost 7 bases, the J end lost 2 bases, and 16 bases lay between the germline ends. The CDR3 spells CASQHRDGAGNTIYF. The CDR3 DNA sequence: TGTGCCAGCCAACACAGGGACGGAGCTGGAAACACCATATATTTT.

This chain connects TRBV6-5 to TRBJ1-4; possibly TRBD1 for D (5 bases). The CDR3 is 16 amino acids. The V end lost 4 bases, the J end lost 0 bases, and 12 bases lay between the germline ends. Germline CDR1 reads MNHEY; CDR2 reads SVGAGI. In nucleotides, the CDR3 is TGTGCCAGCAGTTTCCGGACACTTGCAACTAATGAAAAACTGTTTTTT. This codes for CASSFRTLATNEKLFF.

This clonotype has ten or more counts. The chain joins TRBV11-2 to TRBJ2-7, with D perhaps assigned TRBD1 or TRBD2 (5 bases each). Between the trimmed V and J ends, which lost 1 base and 5 bases, there was a span of 21 bases. The CDR3 spans 17 residues. CDR1 and CDR2 from the germline V gene are SGHAT and FQNNGV. Written as DNA, the CDR3 is TGTGCCAGCAGCTTAGTCGCGGGTGGGGACCGCTTCCACGAGCAGTACTTC. Amino acids: CASSLVAGGDRFHEQYF.

This clonotype was counted between two and nine times. J is TRBJ1-1 and V is TRBV11-2, with 7 bases lining up with TRBD1. Per germline, CDR1 SGHAT and CDR2 FQNNGV. Trimming cost V 6 bases and J 1 base; bases outside gene matches: 5. The CDR3 has 14 amino acids. Written as DNA, the CDR3 is TGTGCCAGCAGGCTGACAGGGACGAACACTGAAGCTTTCTTT. Encoded protein: CASRLTGTNTEAFF.

The chain is built from TRBV6-1 and TRBJ1-2; tentatively, D is TRBD1 (5 bases). The V and J ends lost 2 bases and 7 bases respectively, with 20 bases between them. This CDR3 contains 16 residues. From germline, CDR1 is MNHNS and CDR2 SASEGT. The CDR3 coding sequence is TGTGCCAGCAGTGAACTTGCCCTGCCAGGGAGCTTTGGCTACACCTTC. It translates to CASSELALPGSFGYTF.

The chain recombines TRBV5-1 with TRBJ2-1; D is possibly TRBD2 (6 bases). V was pared by 4 bases and J by 4 bases, with 15 bases between. Germline V gene lookup returns CDR1 SGHRS and CDR2 YFSETQ. CDR3 length equals 15 residues. CDR3 loop: CASSPSGLNYNEQFF. The CDR3 coding sequence is TGCGCCAGCAGCCCCTCGGGACTTAATTACAATGAGCAGTTCTTC.

This clonotype was observed a few times. The chain is built from TRBV6-4 and TRBJ2-1; 8 bases are a match to TRBD2. Per germline, CDR1 MRHNA and CDR2 SNTAGT. The ends lost 0 bases at V and 0 bases at J; junction bases unmatched: 7. The CDR3 loop spans 18 amino acids. The CDR3 loop reads CASSDSAGVHSSYNEQFF. The CDR3 region has the DNA TGTGCCAGCAGTGACTCAGCGGGAGTCCACAGCTCCTACAATGAGCAGTTCTTC.

This clonotype was counted between two and nine times. The chain has TRBV20-1 and TRBJ1-5, with TRBD1 as a possible D gene (6 bases). Germline lookup yields CDR1 DFQATT and CDR2 SNEGSKA (reference sequence). V dropped 5 bases and J dropped 0 bases, with 14 bases sitting between them. The CDR3 length is 15 residues. The CDR3, as DNA: TGCAGTGCTCCCCGGGGAGGGGGTAGCAATCAGCCCCAGCATTTT. Amino acid sequence: CSAPRGGGSNQPQHF.

V usage is TRBV2 and J usage is TRBJ2-7; TRBD1 aligns across 7 bases. CDR1 is SNHLY and CDR2 is FYNNEI in the germline V gene. J gave up 3 bases and V 5 bases, and 4 bases lay outside the gene matches. The CDR3 consists of 13 residues. The CDR3 DNA is TGTGCCAGCAGTTGGGACAGAGTCTACGAGCAGTACTTC. Amino acids: CASSWDRVYEQYF. Full variable domain (rest looked up from reference TRBV2 and TRBJ2-7): EPEVTQTPSHQVTQMGQEVILRCVPISNHLYFYWYRQILGQKVEFLVSFYNNEISEKSEIFDDQFSVERPDGSNFTLKIRSTKLEDSAMYFCASSWDRVYEQYFGPGTRLTVT.

The chain has TRBV3-1 and TRBJ1-2; 9 bases agree with TRBD1. The V gene's germline CDR1 is LGHDT and CDR2 YNNKEL (reference sequence). The V gene end was trimmed by 4 bases and the J gene end by 7 bases; junction bases not matched to a gene: 7. The CDR3 has 14 residues. Here the CDR3 reads CASSRGTGPGGYTF. CDR3 nucleotide sequence: TGTGCCAGCAGCCGCGGGACAGGGCCGGGTGGCTACACCTTC.

This clonotype was found many times. The V and J genes are TRBV2 and TRBJ1-5; D might be TRBD1 (6 bases). The CDR3 totals 13 residues. CDR1 is SNHLY and CDR2 is FYNNEI in the germline V gene. Trimming removed 4 bases from V and 5 bases from J, with 9 bases in between. The CDR3 DNA follows: TGTGCCAGCAGTGTAAACAGGGATCAGCCCCAGCATTTT. Its translation: CASSVNRDQPQHF.

This clonotype has ten or more counts. The V and J genes are TRBV11-2 and TRBJ1-6; D unresolved. This CDR3 comprises 13 residues. In germline, CDR1 is SGHAT, CDR2 FQNNGV. V was cut by 2 bases and J by 9 bases, with 8 bases left in between. The CDR3 reads CASSLLGFSPLHF. The CDR3 DNA is TGTGCCAGCAGCTTATTAGGGTTTTCACCCCTCCACTTT.

The chain joins TRBV5-6 to TRBJ1-4; D is undetermined. CDR1 SGHDT and CDR2 YYEEEE come from the germline V gene. The CDR3 loop spans 13 amino acids. The V gene lost 1 base and the J gene lost 3 bases, with 4 bases spanning the gap. The CDR3 DNA is TGTGCCAGCAGCTTGTCTTCTAATGAAAAACTGTTTTTT. The encoded protein is CASSLSSNEKLFF.

The table lists this clonotype with a few counts. CDR3 sequence reads: CASSLGQQVLNEKLFF. CDR3 bases: TGTGCCAGCAGCTTAGGTCAGCAGGTCCTTAATGAAAAACTGTTTTTT. The genes are TRBV7-9 and TRBJ1-4; D gene uncertain. With 1 base removed from V and 4 bases from J, the gap between germline ends came to 13 bases. CDR1 and CDR2 (germline): SEHNR, FQNEAQ (reference sequence). CDR3 length: 16 residues.

The chain carries TRBV12-3 or TRBV12-4 and TRBJ2-1; weak D call: TRBD1 (6 bases). The CDR3 extends over 14 amino acids. V lost 2 bases and J 7 bases, leaving 12 bases between the germline ends. The CDR3 loop is CASSLRGRGNEQFF. Here the CDR3 DNA reads TGTGCCAGCAGTTTAAGGGGGAGAGGTAATGAGCAGTTCTTC.

J is TRBJ2-7 and V is TRBV11-2; D is unclear. This CDR3 region has 15 residues. Germline-derived CDR1 and CDR2 are SGHAT and FQNNGV. The germline V and J ends were trimmed by 2 bases and 1 base, with 12 bases remaining between them. In DNA form, the CDR3 reads TGTGCCAGCAGCTTAATGATTGGCAGATCCTACGAGCAGTACTTC. Residues: CASSLMIGRSYEQYF.

Ten or more counts support this clonotype. The rearrangement links TRBV2 to TRBJ1-1; the D gene is possibly TRBD1 (5 bases). This CDR3 has 11 residues. V gave up 2 bases and J gave up 10 bases, with 8 bases separating them. Germline CDR1 is SNHLY and CDR2 is FYNNEI. The CDR3 coding sequence is TGTGCCAGCAGTGAACGACAGATAGCTTTCTTT. It is translated as CASSERQIAFF.

This clonotype is a singleton in its sample. This clone may be a read error of a much larger clone one base away. The V call is TRBV2, the J call TRBJ2-4; TRBD1 matches 8 bases. The CDR3 contains 15 residues. The germline CDR1 and CDR2 sequences are SNHLY and FYNNEI. The V segment lost 5 bases and the J segment 9 bases; nucleotides outside the gene matches: 12. CDR3 sequence (DNA): TGTGCCAGCAGTTCTCAGGGGGCAGGTGACAGCATTCAGTACTTC. Translated, it gives CASSSQGAGDSIQYF.

In this sample, this clonotype turned up a few times. V usage is TRBV7-9 and J usage is TRBJ2-7, with 8 bases that match TRBD1. The junction had 13 bases not matched to a gene; V was cut back by 6 bases and J by 6 bases. The CDR3 totals 15 residues. Germline values: CDR1 SEHNR, CDR2 FQNEAQ (reference sequence). This chain's CDR3 is CASSTPRQGQGEQYF. DNA for the CDR3: TGTGCCAGCAGTACCCCCAGACAGGGGCAGGGCGAGCAGTACTTC.

V and J are TRBV19 and TRBJ1-1; the D is unclear. Germline values: CDR1 LNHDA, CDR2 SQIVND (reference sequence). This CDR3 region has 13 residues. The germline V and J ends were trimmed by 7 bases and 7 bases, with 16 bases remaining between them. The chain's CDR3 is CASTNRGPFEAFF. In DNA, the CDR3 is TGTGCCAGTACCAATCGGGGTCCGTTTGAAGCTTTCTTT.

Many counts were recorded for this clonotype. The rearrangement joins TRBV15 to TRBJ1-2; possibly TRBD1 for D (6 bases). Germline V CDR1 and CDR2: LNHNV, YYDKDF (reference sequence). V dropped 4 bases and J dropped 5 bases, with 11 bases sitting between them. CDR3 length equals 13 residues. The CDR3 sequence is CATSKEGGYGYTF. CDR3 bases: TGTGCCACCAGCAAGGAAGGGGGGTATGGCTACACCTTC. Combining the CDR3 with reference TRBV15 and TRBJ1-2 gives the whole variable domain DAMVIQNPRYQVTQFGKPVTLSCSQTLNHNVMYWYQQKSSQAPKLLFHYYDKDFNNEADTPDNFQSRRPNTSFCFLDIRSPGLGDTAMYLCATSKEGGYGYTFGSGTRLTVV.